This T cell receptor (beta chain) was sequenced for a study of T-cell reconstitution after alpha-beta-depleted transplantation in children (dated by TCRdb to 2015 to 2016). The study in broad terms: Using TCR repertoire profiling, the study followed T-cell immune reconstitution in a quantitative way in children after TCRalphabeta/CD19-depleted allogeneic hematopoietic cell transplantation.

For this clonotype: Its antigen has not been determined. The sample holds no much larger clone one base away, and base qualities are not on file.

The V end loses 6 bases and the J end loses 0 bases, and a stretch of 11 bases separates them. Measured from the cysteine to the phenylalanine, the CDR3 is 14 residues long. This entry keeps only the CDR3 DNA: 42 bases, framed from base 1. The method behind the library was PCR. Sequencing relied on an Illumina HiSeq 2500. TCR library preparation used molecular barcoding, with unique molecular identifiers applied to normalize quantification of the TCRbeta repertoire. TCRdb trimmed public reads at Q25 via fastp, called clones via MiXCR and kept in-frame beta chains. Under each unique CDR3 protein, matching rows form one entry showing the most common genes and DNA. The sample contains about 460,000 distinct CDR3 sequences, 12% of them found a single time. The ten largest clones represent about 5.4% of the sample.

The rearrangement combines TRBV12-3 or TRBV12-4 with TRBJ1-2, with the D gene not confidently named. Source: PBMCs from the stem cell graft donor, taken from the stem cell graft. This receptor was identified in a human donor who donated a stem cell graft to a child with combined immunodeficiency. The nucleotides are TGTGCCAGCAGCCAGGATGGTACTAACTATGGCTACACCTTC. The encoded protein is CASSQDGTNYGYTF.